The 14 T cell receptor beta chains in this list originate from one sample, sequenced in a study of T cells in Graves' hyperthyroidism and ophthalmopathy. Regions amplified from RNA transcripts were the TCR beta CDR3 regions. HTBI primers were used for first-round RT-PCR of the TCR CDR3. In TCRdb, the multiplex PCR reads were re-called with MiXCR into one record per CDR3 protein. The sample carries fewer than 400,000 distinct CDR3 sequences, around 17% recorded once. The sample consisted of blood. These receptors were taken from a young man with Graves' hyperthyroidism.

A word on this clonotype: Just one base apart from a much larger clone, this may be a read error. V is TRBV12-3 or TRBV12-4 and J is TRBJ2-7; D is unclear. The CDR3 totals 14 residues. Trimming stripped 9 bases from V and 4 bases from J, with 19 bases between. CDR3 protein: CARSVNRRLYEQYF. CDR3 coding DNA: TGTGCCAGAAGCGTTAATAGGCGCTTGTACGAGCAGTACTTC.

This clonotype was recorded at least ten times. The CDR3 spells CASSLSGRADTQYF. CDR3 bases: TGTGCCAGCTCACTGAGCGGGAGAGCTGATACGCAGTATTTT. The chain carries TRBV18 and TRBJ2-3, with TRBD2 matching 8 bases. Losses at the gene ends were 4 bases for V and 6 bases for J; bases not matched to a gene: 6. This CDR3 spans 14 amino acids. The germline V gene has CDR1 KGHSH and CDR2 LQKENI.

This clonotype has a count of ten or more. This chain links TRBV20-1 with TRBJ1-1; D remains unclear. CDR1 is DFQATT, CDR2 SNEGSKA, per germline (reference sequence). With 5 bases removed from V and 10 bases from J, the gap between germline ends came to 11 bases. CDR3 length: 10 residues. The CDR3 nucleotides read TGCAGTGCTCAAAGTCGGGGAGCTTTCTTT. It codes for CSAQSRGAFF.

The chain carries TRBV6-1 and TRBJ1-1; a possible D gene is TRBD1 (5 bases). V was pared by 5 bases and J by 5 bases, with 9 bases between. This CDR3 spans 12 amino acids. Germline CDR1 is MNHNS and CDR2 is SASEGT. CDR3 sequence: CASSQGPTEAFF. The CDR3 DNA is TGTGCCAGCAGTCAGGGCCCGACTGAAGCTTTCTTT.

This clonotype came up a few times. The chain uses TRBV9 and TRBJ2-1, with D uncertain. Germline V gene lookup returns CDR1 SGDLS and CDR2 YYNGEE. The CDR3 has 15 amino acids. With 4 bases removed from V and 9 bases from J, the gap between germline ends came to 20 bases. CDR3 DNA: TGTGCCAGCAGCCCCCCTCGGAGTCACCGAGGTGAGCAGTTCTTC. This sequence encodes CASSPPRSHRGEQFF.

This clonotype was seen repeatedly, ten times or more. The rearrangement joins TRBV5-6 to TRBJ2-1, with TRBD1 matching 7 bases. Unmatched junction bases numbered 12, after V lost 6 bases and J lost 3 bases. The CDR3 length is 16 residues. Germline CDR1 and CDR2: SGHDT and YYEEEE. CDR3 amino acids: CASTPHRDSHYNEQFF. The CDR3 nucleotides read TGTGCCAGCACCCCCCACCGGGACAGCCACTACAATGAGCAGTTCTTC.

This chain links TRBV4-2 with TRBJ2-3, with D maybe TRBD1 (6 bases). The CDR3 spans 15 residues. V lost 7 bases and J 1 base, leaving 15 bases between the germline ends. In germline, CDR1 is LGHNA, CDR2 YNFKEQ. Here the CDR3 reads CASKTGTFRTDTQYF. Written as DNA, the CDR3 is TGTGCCAGCAAAACCGGGACATTCCGCACAGATACGCAGTATTTT.

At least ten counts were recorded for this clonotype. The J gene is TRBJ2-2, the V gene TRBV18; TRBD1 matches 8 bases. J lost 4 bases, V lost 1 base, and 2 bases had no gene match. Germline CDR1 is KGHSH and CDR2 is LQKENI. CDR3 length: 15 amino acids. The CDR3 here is CASSPRTGPTGELFF. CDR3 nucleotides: TGTGCCAGCTCACCACGGACAGGGCCCACCGGGGAGCTGTTTTTT.

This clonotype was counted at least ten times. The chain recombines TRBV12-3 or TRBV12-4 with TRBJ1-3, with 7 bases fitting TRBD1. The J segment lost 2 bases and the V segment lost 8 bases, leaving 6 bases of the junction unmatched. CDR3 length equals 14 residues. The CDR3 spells CASGDRAAGNTIYF. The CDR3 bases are TGTGCCAGCGGAGACAGGGCGGCTGGAAACACCATATATTTT.

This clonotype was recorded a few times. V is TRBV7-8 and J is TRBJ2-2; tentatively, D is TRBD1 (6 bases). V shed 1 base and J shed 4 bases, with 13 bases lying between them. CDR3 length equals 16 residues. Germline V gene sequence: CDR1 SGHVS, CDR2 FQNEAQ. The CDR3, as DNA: TGTGCCAGCAGCTTAGTGGGTGGACAGCCCACCGGGGAGCTGTTTTTT. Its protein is CASSLVGGQPTGELFF.

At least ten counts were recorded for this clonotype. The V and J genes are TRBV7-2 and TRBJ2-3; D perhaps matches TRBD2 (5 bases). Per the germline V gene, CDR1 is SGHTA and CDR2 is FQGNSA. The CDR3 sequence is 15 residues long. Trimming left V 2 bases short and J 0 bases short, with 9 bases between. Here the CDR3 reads CASSLSGISTDTQYF. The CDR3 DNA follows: TGTGCCAGCAGCTTATCCGGGATTAGCACAGATACGCAGTATTTT.

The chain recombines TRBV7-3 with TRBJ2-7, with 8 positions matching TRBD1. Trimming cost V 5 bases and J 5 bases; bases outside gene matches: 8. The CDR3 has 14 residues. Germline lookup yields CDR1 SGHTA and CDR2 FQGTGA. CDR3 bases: TGTGCCAGCAGCCCACACAGGGGGGCGGACGAGCAGTACTTC. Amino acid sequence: CASSPHRGADEQYF.

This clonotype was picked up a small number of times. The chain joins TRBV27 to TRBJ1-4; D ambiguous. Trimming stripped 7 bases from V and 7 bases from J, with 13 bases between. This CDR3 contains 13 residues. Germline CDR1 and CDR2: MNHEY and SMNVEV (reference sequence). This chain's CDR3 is CASTSSEGEKLFF. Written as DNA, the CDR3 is TGTGCCAGCACCTCTTCCGAGGGTGAAAAACTGTTTTTT.

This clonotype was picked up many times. This CDR3 is CASSYGRAGEQYF. The CDR3, as DNA: TGTGCCAGCAGTTACGGACGGGCCGGTGAGCAGTACTTC. This rearrangement joins TRBV6-6 to TRBJ2-7; D not resolved. CDR1 is MNHNY and CDR2 is SVGAGI in the germline V gene (reference sequence). Trimming removed 2 bases from V and 7 bases from J, with 12 bases in between. The CDR3 spans 13 residues.